The 5 T cell receptor beta chains below come from one sample, sequenced in a study of CD8+ T cells in alopecia areata. Stated treatment: oral pan-JAK inhibitor, 5-10 mg twice daily. It was cDNA, reverse transcribed from extracted RNA, that served as the sequencing template. The repertoire was sequenced with immunoSEQ multiplex PCR; TCRdb's copy has only in-frame clones and lacks some. The sample has roughly 70,000 clones, over 25% seen once. Sequencing used CD8+ T cells sorted from blood, obtained at week 4, from a patient treated with tofacitinib. The receptors were sampled from a human donor with alopecia areata.

This clone was recorded once. The J gene is TRBJ2-7, the V gene TRBV5-1; 8 bases align to TRBD1. The CDR3 has 15 residues. Germline CDR1 SGHRS, CDR2 YFSETQ. Trimming at V came to 3 bases and at J to 2 bases, leaving 7 bases not matched to a gene. CDR3 bases: TGCGCCAGCAGCTCACGGACAGGGAGCCCCTACGAGCAGTACTTC. It translates to CASSSRTGSPYEQYF.

This clone showed up just a few times. The V and J genes are TRBV27 and TRBJ2-1, with D possibly being TRBD1 (7 bases). Germline V gene lookup returns CDR1 MNHEY and CDR2 SMNVEV (reference sequence). The germline V and J ends were trimmed by 5 bases and 9 bases, with 17 bases remaining between them. The CDR3 has 14 amino acids. As DNA, the CDR3 is TGTGCCAGCAGTCCGCGGGGACAGTTGGGTGAGCAGTTCTTC. Translated, it gives CASSPRGQLGEQFF.

This clone has just a few counts. The chain couples TRBV29-1 to TRBJ2-5; D gene ambiguous. There are 12 residues in the CDR3. Germline CDR1 SQVTM, CDR2 ANQGSEA. CDR3 nucleotides: TGCATGACGGCAGTCGACCAAGAGACCCAGTACTTC. It translates to CMTAVDQETQYF.

The rearrangement links TRBV6-6 to TRBJ2-7; possibly TRBD1 for D (6 bases). Trimming took 6 bases from V and 2 from J, leaving 11 bases between them. Germline CDR1 is MNHNY and CDR2 is SVGAGI (reference sequence). The CDR3 covers 13 residues. CDR3 coding DNA: TGTGCCAGCAGGAACAGGGAAGCCTACGAGCAGTACTTC. Translating gives CASRNREAYEQYF.

The table lists this clone with a few counts. The V gene is TRBV29-1, the J gene TRBJ2-2, with a tentative D call TRBD2 (6 bases). Between the trimmed V and J ends, which lost 4 bases and 5 bases, there was a span of 8 bases. In germline, CDR1 is SQVTM, CDR2 ANQGSEA. CDR3 length equals 12 residues. CDR3 protein: CSVGAGTGELFF. The DNA of the CDR3 is TGCAGCGTTGGGGCGGGAACCGGGGAGCTGTTTTTT.